This T cell receptor (beta chain) was captured in a study of CD8 T cells in ankylosing spondylitis. CDR1 LGHNA and CDR2 YSLEER come from the germline V gene. This CDR3 is 13 amino acids long. V was shortened by 4 bases and J by 9 bases, with 13 bases between the two germline ends. TCRdb processed the 5' RACE reads anew with MiXCR; each CDR3 protein has one entry. The table has 200,000 or so distinct CDR3 sequences, roughly 24% seen once; the top ten hold 6.6%. This clonotype was counted once. The specimen sequenced was blood, either unsorted or a sorted T cell fraction (not recorded which). The chain links TRBV4-3 to TRBJ2-1; D may be TRBD2 (7 bases). The clonotype comes from a male donor with ankylosing spondylitis or in good health (not recorded which). DNA of the CDR3: TGCGCCAGCAGCCCAGAGAGGGGGGGTGAGCAGTTCTTC. As protein: CASSPERGGEQFF.